Given below is one T cell receptor (beta chain) in context. This CDR3 contains 16 residues. Using immunoSEQ multiplex PCR, the repertoire was profiled, and TCRdb retains in-frame clones only, with some absent. The sample lists tens of thousands of clones; 86% were seen once. The entry originates in a study of technical replicates of blood from a handful of donors. Sequenced: PBMCs. The V and J genes are TRBV12-1 and TRBJ2-3; the table assigns TRBD1, which was not confirmed against the DNA. TRBV12-1 is designated a pseudogene. The TCR was taken from a human donor in good health. Some clones in this sample may be carry-over from other donors' samples. The CDR3 bases are TGTGCCAGCAGAGATTACAGGGTCCGAGGCACAGATACGCAGTATTTT. This sequence encodes CASRDYRVRGTDTQYF.